This T cell receptor (beta chain) was documented in a study of blood T cell repertoires in COVID-19. The overall study: Whether acute or convalescent, the COVID-19 samples came from the United States, Italy and Spain. Nucleic acid was either cDNA or gDNA, and it came from T cells, B-cell-depleted T cells, or PBMCs.

Germline lookup yields CDR1 SGHRS and CDR2 YFSETQ. V lost 1 base and J lost 3; bases outside the gene matches: 11. This CDR3 region has 17 residues. Some clones are missing from TCRdb's copy, which holds only in-frame ones; the method was immunoSEQ multiplex PCR. The sample records about 120,000 clones, approximately 77% being singletons. The sequenced sample was peripheral blood. The TCR originated in a human donor in a cohort sampled during active COVID-19. The V call is TRBV5-1, the J call TRBJ2-7, with 9 bases identical to TRBD2. The CDR3 region has the DNA TGCGCCAGCAGCTTGAGCTTCGCGACTAGCGGAATCTACGAGCAGTACTTC. Protein: CASSLSFATSGIYEQYF.